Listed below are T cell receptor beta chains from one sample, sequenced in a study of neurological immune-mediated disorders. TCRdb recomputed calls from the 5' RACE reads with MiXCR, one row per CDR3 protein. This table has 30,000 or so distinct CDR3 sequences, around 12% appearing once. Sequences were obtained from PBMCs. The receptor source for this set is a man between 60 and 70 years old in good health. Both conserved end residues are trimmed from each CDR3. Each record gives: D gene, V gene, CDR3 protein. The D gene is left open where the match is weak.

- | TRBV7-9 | ASSLFRSGSGVDTQY
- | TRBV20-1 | SAPTSLGITDTQY
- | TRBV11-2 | ASSRLRGRSGSGYT
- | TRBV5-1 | ASSAGQGGGYT
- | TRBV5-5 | ASSLGHQSSYEQY
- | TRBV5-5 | ASSTSRRNTGELF
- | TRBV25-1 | ASSAPMNTEAF
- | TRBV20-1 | SVSLGVTDTQY
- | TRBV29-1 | SVTPGSGELF
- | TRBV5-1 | ASSFRDGGYEQY
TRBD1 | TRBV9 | ASSRGQSGGEQF
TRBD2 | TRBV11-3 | ASSLGLAGGGETQY
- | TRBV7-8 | ASSLALSRAGKAGELF
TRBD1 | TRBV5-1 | ASSYVVGQGNEQF
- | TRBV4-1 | ASSFRGLNTEAF
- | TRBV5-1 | ASSVQGSGGDGYT
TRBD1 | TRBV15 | ATSRGGPGQGFYEQY
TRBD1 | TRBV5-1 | ASSFLQGRGAGELF
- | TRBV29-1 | SVEDVPLDEQF
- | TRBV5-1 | ASSDFGDYEQF
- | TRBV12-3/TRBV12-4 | ASSLAGSQAPQF
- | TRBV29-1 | SVQGNYEQY
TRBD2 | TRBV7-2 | ASSLLFAGVQETQY
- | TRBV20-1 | SVSGVYNEQF
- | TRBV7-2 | ASSERRAYEQY
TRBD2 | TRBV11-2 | ASTLGPGLGHEQF
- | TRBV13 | ASSFGRAYEQY
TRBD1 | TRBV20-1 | SAPTGVAYGYT
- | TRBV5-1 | ASSFGSRDIQY
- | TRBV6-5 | ASSPPDFQETQY
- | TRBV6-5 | ASSRTENNSPLH
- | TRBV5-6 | ASGARGADTQY
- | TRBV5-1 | ASSLLPDPNEQF
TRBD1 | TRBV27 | ASSPQTGGGNQPQH
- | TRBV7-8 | ASSPRLVRQETQY
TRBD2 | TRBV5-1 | ASHTSSGGPYEQY
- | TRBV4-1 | ASSRDGYGTEAF
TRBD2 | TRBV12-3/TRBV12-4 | ASSLSLAGEQF
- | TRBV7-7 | ASSPNTGELF
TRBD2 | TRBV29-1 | SVGLAGGPTDTQY
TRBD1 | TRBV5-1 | ASSLGTGLSYEQY
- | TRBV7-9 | ASSLVGTSIYEQY
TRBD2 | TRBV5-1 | ASSISGTEGGEQY
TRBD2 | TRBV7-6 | ASSARLAKSSYNEQF
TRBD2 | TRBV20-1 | SARDLGGLAGSGEQY
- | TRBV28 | ASSPRALYGYT
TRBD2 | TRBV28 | ASRPKLAGDYEQY
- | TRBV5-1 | ASSLEGGRGYT